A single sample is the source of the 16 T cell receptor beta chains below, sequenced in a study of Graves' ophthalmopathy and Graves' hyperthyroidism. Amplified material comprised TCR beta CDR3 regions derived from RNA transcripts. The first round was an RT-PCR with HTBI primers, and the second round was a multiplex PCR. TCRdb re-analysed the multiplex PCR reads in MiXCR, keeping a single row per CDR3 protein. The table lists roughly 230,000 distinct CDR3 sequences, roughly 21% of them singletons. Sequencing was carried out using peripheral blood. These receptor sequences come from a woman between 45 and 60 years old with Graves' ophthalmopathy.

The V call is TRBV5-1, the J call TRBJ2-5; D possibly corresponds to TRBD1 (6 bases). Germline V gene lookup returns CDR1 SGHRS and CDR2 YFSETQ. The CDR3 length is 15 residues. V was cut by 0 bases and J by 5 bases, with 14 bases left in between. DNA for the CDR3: TGCGCCAGCAGCTTGGGACAGGCCGCAGGGGAGACCCAGTACTTC. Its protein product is CASSLGQAAGETQYF.

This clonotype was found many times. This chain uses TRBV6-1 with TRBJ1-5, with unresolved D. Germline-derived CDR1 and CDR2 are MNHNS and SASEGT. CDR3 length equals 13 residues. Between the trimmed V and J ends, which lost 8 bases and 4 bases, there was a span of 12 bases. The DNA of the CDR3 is TGTGCCAGCGCTGTGGGGTTAAATCAGCCCCAGCATTTT. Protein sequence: CASAVGLNQPQHF.

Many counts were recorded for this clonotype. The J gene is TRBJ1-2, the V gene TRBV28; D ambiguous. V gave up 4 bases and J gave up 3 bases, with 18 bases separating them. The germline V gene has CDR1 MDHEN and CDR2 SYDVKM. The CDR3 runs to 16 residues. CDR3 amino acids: CASSSTDLDGYYGYTF. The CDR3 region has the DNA TGTGCCAGCAGTTCCACAGACCTGGACGGATACTATGGCTACACCTTC.

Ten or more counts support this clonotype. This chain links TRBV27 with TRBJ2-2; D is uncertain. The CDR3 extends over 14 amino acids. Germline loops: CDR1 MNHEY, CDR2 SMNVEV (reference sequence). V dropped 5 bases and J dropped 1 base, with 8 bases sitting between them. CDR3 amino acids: CASSRNRNTGELFF. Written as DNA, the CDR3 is TGTGCCAGCAGTCGGAATCGGAACACCGGGGAGCTGTTTTTT.

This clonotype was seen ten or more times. The chain's CDR3 is CSVDPITLQRGVVGYTF. CDR3 bases: TGCAGCGTTGATCCGATCACCTTACAACGGGGGGTCGTTGGCTACACCTTC. This chain connects TRBV29-1 to TRBJ1-2; maybe TRBD1 (5 bases). The CDR3 is made up of 17 amino acids. Looked up from germline, CDR1 is SQVTM and CDR2 is ANQGSEA. The V end lost 3 bases, the J end lost 7 bases, and 27 bases lay between the germline ends.

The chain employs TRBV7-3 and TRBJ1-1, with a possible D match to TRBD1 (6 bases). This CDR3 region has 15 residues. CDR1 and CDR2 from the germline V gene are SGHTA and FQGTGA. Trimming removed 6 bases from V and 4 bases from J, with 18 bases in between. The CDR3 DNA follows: TGTGCCAGCAGTTCCCCCGGGGGGCCGGGCACTGAAGCTTTCTTT. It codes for CASSSPGGPGTEAFF. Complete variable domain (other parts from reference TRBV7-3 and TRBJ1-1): GAGVSQTPSNKVTEKGKYVELRCDPISGHTALYWYRQSLGQGPEFLIYFQGTGAADDSGLPNDRFFAVRPEGSVSTLKIQRTERGDSAVYLCASSSPGGPGTEAFFGQGTRLTVV.

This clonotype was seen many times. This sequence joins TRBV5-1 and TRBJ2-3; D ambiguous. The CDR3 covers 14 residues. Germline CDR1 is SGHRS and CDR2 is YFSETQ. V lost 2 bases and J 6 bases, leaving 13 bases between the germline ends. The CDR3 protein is CASSFGPQGDTQYF. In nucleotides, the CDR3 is TGCGCCAGCAGCTTCGGTCCCCAAGGGGATACGCAGTATTTT.

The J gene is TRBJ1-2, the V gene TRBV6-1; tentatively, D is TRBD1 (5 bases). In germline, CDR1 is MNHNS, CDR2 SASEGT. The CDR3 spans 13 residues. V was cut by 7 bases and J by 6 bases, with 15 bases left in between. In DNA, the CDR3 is TGTGCCAGCAACCAACAGTCAGGGAATGGCTACACCTTC. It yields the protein CASNQQSGNGYTF.

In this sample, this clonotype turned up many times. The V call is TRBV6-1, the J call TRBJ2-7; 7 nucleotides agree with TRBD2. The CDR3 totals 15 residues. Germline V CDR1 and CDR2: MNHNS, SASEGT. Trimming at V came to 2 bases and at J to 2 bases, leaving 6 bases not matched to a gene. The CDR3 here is CASSEQLARAYEQYF. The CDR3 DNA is TGTGCCAGCAGTGAACAACTAGCGAGAGCCTACGAGCAGTACTTC.

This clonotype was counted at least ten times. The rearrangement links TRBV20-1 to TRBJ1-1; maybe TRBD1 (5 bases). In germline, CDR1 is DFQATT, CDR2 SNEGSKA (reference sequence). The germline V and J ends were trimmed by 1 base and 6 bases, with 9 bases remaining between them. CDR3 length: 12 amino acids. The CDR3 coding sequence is TGCAGTGCTAGAGGGCTGACAGCTGAAGCTTTCTTT. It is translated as CSARGLTAEAFF.

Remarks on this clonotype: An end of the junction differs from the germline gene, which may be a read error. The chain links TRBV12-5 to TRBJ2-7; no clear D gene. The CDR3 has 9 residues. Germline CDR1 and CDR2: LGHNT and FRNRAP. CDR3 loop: CASGPGPPW. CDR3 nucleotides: TGTGCTAGTGGTCCCGGACCACCCTGG. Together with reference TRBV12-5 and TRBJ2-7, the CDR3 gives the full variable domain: DARVTQTPRHKVTEMGQEVTMRCQPILGHNTVFWYRQTMMQGLELLAYFRNRAPLDDSGMPKDRFSAEMPDATLATLKIQPSEPRDSAVYFCASGPGPPWGPGTRLTVT.

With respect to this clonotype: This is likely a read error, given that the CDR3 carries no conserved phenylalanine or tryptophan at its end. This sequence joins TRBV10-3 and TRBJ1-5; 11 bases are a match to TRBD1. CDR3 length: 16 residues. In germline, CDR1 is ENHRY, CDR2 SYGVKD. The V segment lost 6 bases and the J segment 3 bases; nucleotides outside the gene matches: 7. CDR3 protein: CAIRAPGQGDNQPQHL. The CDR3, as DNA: TGTGCCATCAGAGCCCCGGGACAGGGGGACAATCAGCCCCAGCATCTT.

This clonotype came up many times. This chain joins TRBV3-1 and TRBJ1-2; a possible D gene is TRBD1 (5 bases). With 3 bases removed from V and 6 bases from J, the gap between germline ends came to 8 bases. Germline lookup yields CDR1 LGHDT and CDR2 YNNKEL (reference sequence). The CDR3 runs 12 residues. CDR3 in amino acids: CASSHRENGYTF. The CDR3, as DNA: TGTGCCAGCAGCCACAGGGAGAATGGCTACACCTTC.

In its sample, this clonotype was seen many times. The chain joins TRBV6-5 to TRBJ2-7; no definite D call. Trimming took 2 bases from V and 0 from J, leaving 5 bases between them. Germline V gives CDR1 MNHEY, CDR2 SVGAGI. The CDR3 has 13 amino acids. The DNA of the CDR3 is TGTGCCAGCAGTTACGACAACTCCTACGAGCAGTACTTC. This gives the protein CASSYDNSYEQYF.

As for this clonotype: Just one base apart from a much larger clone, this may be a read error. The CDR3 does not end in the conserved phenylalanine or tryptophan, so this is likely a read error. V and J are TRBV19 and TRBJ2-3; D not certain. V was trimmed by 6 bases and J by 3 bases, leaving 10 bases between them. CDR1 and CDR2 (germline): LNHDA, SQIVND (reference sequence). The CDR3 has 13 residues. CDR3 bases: TGTGCCAGTAGCCCCTTTCTTACAGATACGCAGTATTCT. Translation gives CASSPFLTDTQYS.

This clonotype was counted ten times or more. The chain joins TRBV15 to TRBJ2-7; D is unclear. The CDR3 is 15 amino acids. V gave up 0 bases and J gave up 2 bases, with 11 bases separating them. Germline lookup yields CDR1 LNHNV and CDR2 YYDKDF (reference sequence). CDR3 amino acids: CATSRDKDGPYEQYF. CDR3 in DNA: TGTGCCACCAGCAGAGATAAGGACGGACCCTACGAGCAGTACTTC.